This T cell receptor beta chain was identified during a study of neurological immune-mediated disorders. Each TCR transcript was tagged with a 10-nucleotide random UMI during 5'RACE. TCRdb re-called the 5' RACE reads through MiXCR, storing one row per CDR3 protein. This table holds tens of thousands of distinct CDR3 sequences, about 5.2% found once. About this clonotype itself: Its antigen is unknown.

Whole-study results and caveats: Phylogenetic grouping assigned the repertoires of 18 of 34 multiple sclerosis patients to a single cluster of related CDR3 sequences. This cluster may be a repertoire-level signature. HTLV-1-associated myelopathy had the most TCR clonal expansion, whereas multiple sclerosis had the least (lower than in healthy controls). Across subjects, no CDR3 amino acid sequence appeared in expanded clones of more than one subject, a finding that suggested private repertoires in all groups.

After removal of 0 bases from V and 2 bases from J, the junction contained 9 bases not matched to a gene. Germline assignment: CDR1 LGHDT and CDR2 YNNKEL (reference sequence). This CDR3 has 18 residues. This clonotype was sampled from a human donor with multiple sclerosis. The donor label of this sample is uncertain. Sequenced material: PBMCs. The gene calls are TRBV3-1 and TRBJ2-3, with 9 bases that match TRBD2. In nucleotides, the CDR3 is TGTGCCAGCAGCCAAGATCTCGGAGCGGGGGGACTCACAGATACGCAGTATTTT. It translates to CASSQDLGAGGLTDTQYF.